These T cell receptor beta chains were read from a single sample in a study of OX40 agonist ivuxolimab in advanced cancers. Generated by immunoSEQ multiplex PCR, the TCRdb table keeps only in-frame clones and is missing some. Among tens of thousands of clones, approximately 94% were seen once, and the ten largest hold 15% to 19%. The starting material was CD4+ or CD8+ T cells sorted from blood, obtained in a trial of the OX40 agonist ivuxolimab. The source is an adult with an advanced solid tumor such as melanoma, head and neck, liver or kidney cancer. The CDR3 runs from the conserved cysteine through the conserved F or W. The D gene is left open where the match is weak. Clone size appears in some rows only: once, few, many, or a class for an expanded clone.

V	size	D	J	CDR3	DNA
TRBV4-3	once	NA	TRBJ2-3	CASSQGGGADTQYF	TGCGCCAGCAGCCAAGGAGGGGGGGCAGATACGCAGTATTTT
TRBV4-1	NA	NA	TRBJ1-1	CASSHGPGQMNTEAFF	TGCGCCAGCAGCCACGGCCCCGGACAGATGAACACTGAAGCTTTCTTT
TRBV15	NA	NA	TRBJ2-1	CATGSFNEQFF	TGTGCCACCGGGTCTTTTAACGAGCAGTTCTTC
TRBV4-1	NA	TRBD1	TRBJ1-5	CASSLEGGDSQPQHF	TGCGCCAGCAGCTTAGAGGGGGGGGACAGTCAGCCCCAGCATTTT
TRBV5-4	NA	TRBD2	TRBJ2-7	CASSHIAGFSEQYF	TGTGCCAGCAGCCATATAGCGGGTTTCAGCGAGCAGTACTTC
TRBV27	NA	NA	TRBJ2-7	CASRTGRGLYEQYF	TGTGCCAGCAGGACCGGACGAGGGCTCTACGAGCAGTACTTC
TRBV5-1	once	TRBD1	TRBJ2-2	CASTSGQGTPNSPTGELFF	TGCGCCAGCACCTCGGGACAGGGAACTCCGAACAGCCCCACCGGGGAGCTGTTTTTT
TRBV27	NA	NA	TRBJ2-1	CASSASVGSYNEQFF	TGTGCCAGCAGTGCTAGTGTAGGCTCCTACAATGAGCAGTTCTTC
TRBV5-4	NA	TRBD2	TRBJ2-7	CASSLGTSVYEQYF	TGTGCCAGCAGCTTGGGGACTAGCGTTTACGAGCAGTACTTC
TRBV14	NA	NA	TRBJ1-6	CASSLRGRAANSPLHF	TGTGCCAGCAGCCTACGCGGGAGGGCCGCTAATTCACCCCTCCACTTT
TRBV6-5	NA	NA	TRBJ2-1	CASSYSSRWAANEQFF	TGTGCCAGCAGTTACTCCTCAAGGTGGGCCGCCAATGAGCAGTTCTTC
TRBV25-1	NA	NA	TRBJ2-1	CASSEWQGRNNEQFF	TGTGCCAGCAGTGAATGGCAGGGGAGGAACAATGAGCAGTTCTTC
TRBV5-1	NA	NA	TRBJ2-7	CASSLYQGPYEQYF	TGCGCCAGCAGCTTGTACCAGGGTCCCTACGAGCAGTACTTC
TRBV9	NA	TRBD1	TRBJ2-7	CASSVAVTGTYEQYF	TGTGCCAGCAGCGTAGCTGTGACAGGGACCTACGAGCAGTACTTC
TRBV4-1	NA	TRBD2	TRBJ2-7	CASSQVLAVESYEQYF	TGCGCCAGCAGCCAGGTTCTAGCGGTAGAATCCTACGAGCAGTACTTC
TRBV4-1	few	NA	TRBJ1-5	CASSQEAGPQHF	TGCGCCAGCAGCCAAGAGGCAGGGCCCCAGCATTTT
TRBV25-1	NA	NA	TRBJ1-4	CASSEYGRGGEKLFF	TGTGCCAGCAGTGAATATGGCAGGGGAGGGGAAAAACTGTTTTTT
TRBV20-1	NA	NA	TRBJ2-3	CSARQGDTQYF	TGCAGTGCTAGACAAGGAGATACGCAGTATTTT
TRBV7-6	NA	NA	TRBJ2-6	CASSGTPSGANVLTF	TGTGCCAGCAGCGGGACACCCTCTGGGGCCAACGTCCTGACTTTC
TRBV6-1	NA	NA	TRBJ1-1	CASSVGPHTEAFF	TGTGCCAGCAGTGTTGGGCCCCACACTGAAGCTTTCTTT
TRBV6-5	NA	TRBD1	TRBJ1-4	CASSFTGVTNEKLFF	TGTGCCAGCAGTTTCACAGGGGTGACTAATGAAAAACTGTTTTTT
TRBV4-2	NA	NA	TRBJ2-2	CASSQERKALANTGELFF	TGTGCCAGCAGCCAGGAGAGGAAAGCCCTTGCGAACACCGGGGAGCTGTTTTTT
TRBV29-1	NA	NA	TRBJ1-1	CSVRNMGSTEAFF	TGCAGCGTCCGGAACATGGGCAGCACTGAAGCTTTCTTT
TRBV7-9	NA	NA	TRBJ2-7	CASSLGGQYEQYF	TGTGCCAGCAGCCTCGGGGGACAATACGAGCAGTACTTC
TRBV9	NA	NA	TRBJ2-3	CASSPKSLGPDTQYF	TGTGCCAGCAGCCCCAAATCCTTGGGTCCAGATACGCAGTATTTT
TRBV29-1	once	NA	TRBJ1-2	CSTPGTTDYGYTF	TGCAGCACCCCCGGGACAACGGACTATGGCTACACCTTC
TRBV28	NA	NA	TRBJ2-2	CASGTGELFF	TGTGCCAGCGGAACCGGGGAGCTGTTTTTT
TRBV6-1	NA	NA	TRBJ1-1	CASSNREPNTEAFF	TGTGCCAGCAGTAACAGGGAGCCGAACACTGAAGCTTTCTTT
TRBV7-8	NA	NA	TRBJ1-5	CASSLRGGLGLDQPQHF	TGTGCCAGCAGCTTAAGAGGGGGTTTGGGCTTGGATCAGCCCCAGCATTTT
TRBV7-2	NA	NA	TRBJ2-5	CASSLPWGQETQYF	TGTGCCAGCAGCCTACCCTGGGGGCAAGAGACCCAGTACTTC
TRBV12-5	NA	NA	TRBJ2-7	CASGLPLSLGIVSYEQYF	TGTGCTAGTGGTTTGCCCCTCTCTCTGGGGATAGTTTCCTACGAGCAGTACTTC
TRBV7-7	once	NA	TRBJ2-1	CASSPGKGGWGYNEQFF	TGTGCCAGCAGCCCGGGCAAAGGAGGTTGGGGTTACAATGAGCAGTTCTTC
TRBV19	once	TRBD2	TRBJ2-1	CASSDGGVSYNEQFF	TGTGCCAGTAGTGACGGGGGGGTATCCTACAATGAGCAGTTCTTC
TRBV4-3	NA	NA	TRBJ2-2	CASSQDSGTANTGELFF	TGCGCCAGCAGCCAAGATTCCGGGACGGCGAACACCGGGGAGCTGTTTTTT
TRBV9	NA	NA	TRBJ2-7	CASSPESGEGAYEQYF	TGTGCCAGCAGCCCAGAATCGGGGGAGGGGGCCTACGAGCAGTACTTC
TRBV5-1	NA	TRBD2	TRBJ2-1	CASSMGLAAPYNEQFF	TGCGCCAGCAGCATGGGACTAGCGGCTCCCTACAATGAGCAGTTCTTC
TRBV12-5	NA	TRBD1	TRBJ1-2	CASGLVGTARNYGYTF	TGTGCTAGTGGTTTGGTGGGGACAGCCAGAAACTATGGCTACACCTTC
TRBV4-3	NA	NA	TRBJ1-1	CASSQDNRKGSPNTEAFF	TGCGCCAGCAGCCAAGATAATAGGAAGGGGTCCCCGAACACTGAAGCTTTCTTT
TRBV5-4	NA	TRBD2	TRBJ2-7	CASSLGGRQTYEQYF	TGTGCCAGCAGCTTGGGCGGGAGGCAGACCTACGAGCAGTACTTC
TRBV6-5	NA	TRBD1	TRBJ1-5	CASSALQGSNQPQHF	TGTGCCAGCAGTGCCCTACAGGGGAGCAATCAGCCCCAGCATTTT
TRBV6-5	few	NA	TRBJ1-1	CASTTGPNTEAFF	TGTGCCAGCACGACGGGACCCAACACTGAAGCTTTCTTT
TRBV7-9	NA	NA	TRBJ2-5	CASSLGPAGVYQETQYF	TGTGCCAGCAGCTTAGGGCCGGCAGGGGTGTACCAAGAGACCCAGTACTTC
TRBV18	NA	NA	TRBJ2-7	CASSPQGTAYEQYF	TGTGCCAGCTCACCACAAGGGACCGCCTACGAGCAGTACTTC
TRBV2	NA	TRBD1	TRBJ2-7	CATEGQGNYEQYF	TGTGCCACCGAGGGACAGGGGAACTACGAGCAGTACTTC
TRBV27	once	TRBD1	TRBJ2-7	CASSFAQGAYEQYF	TGTGCCAGCAGTTTCGCACAGGGGGCGTACGAGCAGTACTTC
TRBV7-6	once	NA	TRBJ2-1	CASSLGAGDDNEQFF	TGTGCCAGCAGCCTGGGGGCGGGTGATGACAATGAGCAGTTCTTC